This TCR beta chain is from a study of blood T cell repertoires in COVID-19. Looking at the study overall: In each case, the material was cDNA or gDNA derived from T cells, B-cell-depleted T cells, or PBMCs.

Repertoires were generated with immunoSEQ multiplex PCR, while TCRdb's copy carries only in-frame clones and drops some. The data contain 250,000 to 350,000 clones, over 75% of them singletons. Sequenced material: peripheral blood. This TCR was recovered from a woman between 55 and 75 years old with acute or convalescent COVID-19.

CDR3 region: CASSEARGLPYGYTF. The CDR3 DNA follows: TGTGCCAGCAGTGAAGCGCGGGGACTGCCCTATGGCTACACCTTC. The chain carries TRBV2 and TRBJ1-2; the D gene is possibly TRBD1 (5 bases). V lost 0 bases and J lost 4, with 12 bases in between. Germline-derived CDR1 and CDR2 are SNHLY and FYNNEI. The CDR3 has 15 residues.